These T cell receptor beta chains were read from a single sample in a study of T cells in Graves' hyperthyroidism and ophthalmopathy. TCRdb redid the calling of the multiplex PCR reads with MiXCR, one entry per CDR3 protein. The data hold roughly 300,000 distinct CDR3 sequences, with about 25% observed a single time. Sequences were obtained from blood. The receptors were gathered from a man aged 35 to 55 with Graves' hyperthyroidism that later progressed to Graves' ophthalmopathy. Each CDR3 is given with its conserved first and last residue. Each record gives: V gene, clone size, D gene, J gene, CDR3 DNA, CDR3 protein. D genes are given only for firm matches. Part of the rows lack a size; the others show once, few, many or a class for expanded clones.

TRBV6-5	many	NA	TRBJ2-2	TGTGCCAGCAGTTACTCCAGAAAAGCGGCCATCACCGGGGAGCTGTTTTTT	CASSYSRKAAITGELFF
TRBV12-3/TRBV12-4	NA	NA	TRBJ2-7	TGTGCCAGCAGTTCCCCCCTCGGGACCACCTACGAGCAGTACTTC	CASSSPLGTTYEQYF
TRBV12-3/TRBV12-4	NA	NA	TRBJ2-5	TGTGCCAGCAGTCCCCAAAAGAAGACCCAGTACTTC	CASSPQKKTQYF
TRBV6-1	many	NA	TRBJ2-5	TGTGCCAGCAGTGACCGGGCGCTCCAAGAGACCCAGTACTTC	CASSDRALQETQYF
TRBV20-1	NA	NA	TRBJ2-5	TGCAGTGCTAGACCCCGGGACTTC	CSARPRDF
TRBV10-3	many	TRBD2	TRBJ2-2	TGTGCCATCAGGAACACACTAGCGGGAGCGAACACCGGGGAGCTGTTTTTT	CAIRNTLAGANTGELFF
TRBV27	NA	NA	TRBJ2-7	TGTGCCAGCAGTTTATCATGGCAGGGAAGCTACGAGCAGTACTTC	CASSLSWQGSYEQYF
TRBV6-1	few	NA	TRBJ1-5	TGTGCCAGCAGTCCCAGGGTCCAACAGCCCCAGCATTTT	CASSPRVQQPQHF
TRBV7-6	many	NA	TRBJ2-7	TGTGCCAGCAGCAAGGACACCTACGAGCAGTACTTC	CASSKDTYEQYF
TRBV12-3/TRBV12-4	NA	NA	TRBJ2-5	TGTGCCAGCAGTACTCGCTTGGGAGAGACCCAGTACTTC	CASSTRLGETQYF
TRBV6-5	many	TRBD1	TRBJ1-5	TGTGCCAGCAGTTCCAAAGACAGGGTCCACAATCAGCCCCAGCATTTT	CASSSKDRVHNQPQHF
TRBV11-1	NA	TRBD1	TRBJ2-7	TGTGCCAACAGCTTAGTTCTCCGGGACAGGGGCTACGAGCAGTACTTC	CANSLVLRDRGYEQYF
TRBV30	NA	TRBD1	TRBJ1-2	TGTGCCTGGGCAGGACAGGGGGCAACCAGAGGCTACACCTTC	CAWAGQGATRGYTF
TRBV12-3/TRBV12-4	many	NA	TRBJ2-7	TGTGCCAGCAGTTTAGGTGCGAGGGGGAGCTCCTACGAGCAGTACTTC	CASSLGARGSSYEQYF
TRBV19	many	NA	TRBJ2-7	TGTGCCAGTAGTATTGGGTGGGACGAGTCCTACGAGCAGTACTTC	CASSIGWDESYEQYF
TRBV7-9	NA	NA	TRBJ1-1	TGTGCCAGCAGCTTAGCGCGGGAGGGCGGTGAAGCTTTCTTT	CASSLAREGGEAFF
TRBV6-2/TRBV6-3	many	NA	TRBJ2-6	TGTGCCAGCAGGTTCGGAGGCTCTGGGGCCAACGTCCTGACTTTC	CASRFGGSGANVLTF
TRBV6-5	many	NA	TRBJ1-1	TGTGCCAGCAGTTACTCGACACACACCATGAACACTGAAGCTTTCTTT	CASSYSTHTMNTEAFF
TRBV6-5	many	TRBD1	TRBJ1-5	TGTGCCAGCAGGCCGGGACAGGGGGCGCCTGGGCATTTT	CASRPGQGAPGHF
TRBV6-1	NA	NA	TRBJ2-5	TGTGCCAGCTCTACAGGATCACAAGAGACCCAGTACTTC	CASSTGSQETQYF
TRBV9	many	NA	TRBJ1-1	TGTGCCAGCAGCTCACGACAGGACACTGAAGCTTTCTTT	CASSSRQDTEAFF
TRBV11-2	many	TRBD2	TRBJ2-3	TGTGCCAGCAGCTACCTCCTAGCGGCCGGGGGGGATACGCAGTATTTT	CASSYLLAAGGDTQYF
TRBV6-5	many	NA	TRBJ1-2	TGTGCCAGCAGTTGGAGACAGTCGAGTACCTTTTCCTATGGCTACACCTTC	CASSWRQSSTFSYGYTF
TRBV6-5	many	NA	TRBJ1-1	TGTGCCAGCAGTTACTCTCACGGGGGGACTTTCTTT	CASSYSHGGTFF
TRBV19	many	NA	TRBJ1-5	TGTGCCAGTTCCAGGTTCAATCAGCCCCAGCATTTT	CASSRFNQPQHF
TRBV7-8	few	NA	TRBJ1-1	TGTGCCAGCAGCTGGGGGACCTCTGAAGCTTTCTTT	CASSWGTSEAFF
TRBV20-1	many	TRBD2	TRBJ2-2	TGCAGTGCTAGAGATGGACTAGCGTTGGGGGAGCTGTTTTTT	CSARDGLALGELFF
TRBV6-5	many	TRBD1	TRBJ2-4	TGTGCCAGCTGGGACAGCCGGCTCGTAACCAAAAACATTCAGTACTTC	CASWDSRLVTKNIQYF